Listed below are T cell receptor beta chains from one sample, sequenced in a study of Ad26.COV2.S vaccination and SARS-CoV-2 variants. Some clones are missing from TCRdb's copy, which holds only in-frame ones; the method was immunoSEQ multiplex PCR. Here the sample spans roughly 350,000 clones, roughly 84% being singletons. This specimen consisted of peripheral blood, obtained in a trial of Ad26.COV2.S vaccine versus placebo. The receptors shown here come from a person between 18 and 59 years old who received the Ad26.COV2.S COVID-19 vaccine or a placebo. Both conserved end residues are part of each CDR3. A D gene is named only where the DNA matches it firmly. A clone size is listed for some rows: how often the clone was seen (once, few, many), or a class if it is expanded.

CDR3 length: 14; D gene: TRBD1; V gene: TRBV4-3; J gene: TRBJ2-7; clone size: -; CDR3 DNA: TGCGCCAGCAGCCAATCGACAGGGGGTTACGAGCAGTACTTC; CDR3 protein: CASSQSTGGYEQYF
CDR3 length: 13; D gene: -; V gene: TRBV9; J gene: TRBJ1-2; clone size: -; CDR3 DNA: TGTGCCAGCAGCGCCGGGCCTAACTATGGCTACACCTTC; CDR3 protein: CASSAGPNYGYTF
CDR3 length: 12; D gene: -; V gene: TRBV12-3/TRBV12-4; J gene: TRBJ1-6; clone size: -; CDR3 DNA: TGTGCCAGCAGTCCCCAGGGTTCACCCCTCCACTTT; CDR3 protein: CASSPQGSPLHF
CDR3 length: 14; D gene: -; V gene: TRBV19; J gene: TRBJ1-2; clone size: -; CDR3 DNA: TGTGCCAGTAGTATGGGGCAGGGGAACTATGGCTACACCTTC; CDR3 protein: CASSMGQGNYGYTF
CDR3 length: 16; D gene: -; V gene: TRBV11-3; J gene: TRBJ2-6; clone size: once; CDR3 DNA: TGTGCCAGCAGCTTAGGAGGGGGTCCTGGGGCCAACGTCCTGACTTTC; CDR3 protein: CASSLGGGPGANVLTF
CDR3 length: 15; D gene: -; V gene: TRBV4-3; J gene: TRBJ1-1; clone size: -; CDR3 DNA: TGCGCCAGCAGCCAAGGTCTGGTCCTGAACACTGAAGCTTTCTTT; CDR3 protein: CASSQGLVLNTEAFF
CDR3 length: 16; D gene: -; V gene: TRBV18; J gene: TRBJ2-4; clone size: -; CDR3 DNA: TGTGCCAGCTCACCATCAGGGTTCGGGGCCAAAAACATTCAGTACTTC; CDR3 protein: CASSPSGFGAKNIQYF
CDR3 length: 16; D gene: TRBD2; V gene: TRBV9; J gene: TRBJ2-3; clone size: -; CDR3 DNA: TGTGCCAGCAGCGCCCGGGCTAGCGGAAGCACAGATACGCAGTATTTT; CDR3 protein: CASSARASGSTDTQYF
CDR3 length: 15; D gene: TRBD2; V gene: TRBV7-3; J gene: TRBJ2-2; clone size: -; CDR3 DNA: TGTGCCAGCAGCTTACAGGGAGGGCACCCCGGGGAGCTGTTTTTT; CDR3 protein: CASSLQGGHPGELFF
CDR3 length: 17; D gene: -; V gene: TRBV6-2/TRBV6-3; J gene: TRBJ1-5; clone size: -; CDR3 DNA: TGTGCCAGCAGTTTTGGTATGGGACATAGGAGCAATCAGCCCCAGCATTTT; CDR3 protein: CASSFGMGHRSNQPQHF
CDR3 length: 15; D gene: -; V gene: TRBV27; J gene: TRBJ2-3; clone size: -; CDR3 DNA: TGTGCCAGCAAGAGAGGGGGTGTTGACACAGATACGCAGTATTTT; CDR3 protein: CASKRGGVDTDTQYF
CDR3 length: 14; D gene: -; V gene: TRBV5-1; J gene: TRBJ1-6; clone size: few; CDR3 DNA: TGCGCCAGCAGCTTGGACAGTGTTAATTCACCCCTCCACTTT; CDR3 protein: CASSLDSVNSPLHF